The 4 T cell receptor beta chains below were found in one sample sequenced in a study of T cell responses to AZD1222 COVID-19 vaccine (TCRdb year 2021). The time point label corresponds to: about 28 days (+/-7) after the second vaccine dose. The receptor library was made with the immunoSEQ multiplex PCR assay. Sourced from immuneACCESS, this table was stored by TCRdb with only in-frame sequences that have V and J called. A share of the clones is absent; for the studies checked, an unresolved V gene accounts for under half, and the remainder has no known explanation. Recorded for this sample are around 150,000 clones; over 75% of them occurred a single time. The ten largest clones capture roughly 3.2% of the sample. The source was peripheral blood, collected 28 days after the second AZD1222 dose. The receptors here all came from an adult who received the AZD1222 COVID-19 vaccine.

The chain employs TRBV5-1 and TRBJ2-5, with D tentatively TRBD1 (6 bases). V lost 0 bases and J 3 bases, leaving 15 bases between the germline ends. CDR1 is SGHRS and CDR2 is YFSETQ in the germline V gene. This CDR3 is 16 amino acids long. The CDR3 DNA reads TGCGCCAGCAGCTTGGGTGACGGGACATTGGAAGAGACCCAGTACTTC. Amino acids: CASSLGDGTLEETQYF. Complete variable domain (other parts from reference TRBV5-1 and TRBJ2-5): KAGVTQTPRYLIKTRGQQVTLSCSPISGHRSVSWYQQTPGQGLQFLFEYFSETQRNKGNFPGRFSGRQFSNSRSEMNVSTLELGDSALYLCASSLGDGTLEETQYFGPGTRLLVL.

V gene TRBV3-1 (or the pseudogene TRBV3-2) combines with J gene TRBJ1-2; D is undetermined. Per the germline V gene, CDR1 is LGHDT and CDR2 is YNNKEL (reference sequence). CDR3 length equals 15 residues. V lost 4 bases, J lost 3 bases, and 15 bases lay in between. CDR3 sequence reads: CASSPNPGAHYGYTF. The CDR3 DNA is TGTGCCAGCAGCCCCAATCCGGGAGCCCACTATGGCTACACCTTC.

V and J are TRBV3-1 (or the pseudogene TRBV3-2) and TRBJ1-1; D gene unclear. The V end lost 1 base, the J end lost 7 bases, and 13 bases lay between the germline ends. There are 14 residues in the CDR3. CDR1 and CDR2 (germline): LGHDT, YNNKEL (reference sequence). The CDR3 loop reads CASSQGWQVLEAFF. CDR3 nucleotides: TGTGCCAGCAGCCAAGGGTGGCAGGTCCTTGAAGCTTTCTTT.

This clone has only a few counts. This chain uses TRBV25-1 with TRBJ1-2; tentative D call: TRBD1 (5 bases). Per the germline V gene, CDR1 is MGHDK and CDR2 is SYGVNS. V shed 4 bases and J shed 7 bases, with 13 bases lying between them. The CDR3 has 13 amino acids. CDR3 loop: CASSGTKGVGYTF. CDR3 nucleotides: TGTGCCAGCAGTGGGACGAAAGGGGTTGGCTACACCTTC.